This T cell receptor beta chain originates from a study of blood T cell repertoires in COVID-19. CDR1 and CDR2 (germline): SGHNT, YYREEE (reference sequence). V was cut by 0 bases and J by 4 bases, with 10 bases left in between. The CDR3 is 14 residues long. The repertoire was sequenced with immunoSEQ multiplex PCR; TCRdb's copy has only in-frame clones and lacks some. The sample contains a few hundred thousand clones, about 85% of which appear only once. Material for sequencing was PBMCs or T cells enriched from blood (not recorded which). J is TRBJ1-2 and V is TRBV5-4; the D gene is possibly TRBD1 (5 bases). The receptor was isolated from a woman aged 50 to 60 who had been exposed to COVID-19. In DNA form, the CDR3 reads TGTGCCAGCAGCTTGGCAGGGCCGCGCTATGGCTACACCTTC. Translating it yields CASSLAGPRYGYTF.